At least ten counts were recorded for the clone carrying this TCR beta chain. The sample comes from a study of blood T cells in healthy people across ages. Study details: Template switching picked up about one barcoded beta molecule for each two T cells.

PCR was performed a second time for roughly 7 to 11 cycles using a sample-barcoded 5' primer and a J-beta primer mix. In TCRdb, the 5' RACE reads were re-called with MiXCR into one record per CDR3 protein. The data hold approximately 810,000 distinct CDR3 sequences, with about 30% observed a single time. The CDR3 extends over 15 amino acids. Trimming cost V 4 bases and J 5 bases; bases outside gene matches: 6. CDR1 is ENHRY and CDR2 is SYGVKD in the germline V gene. The V gene is TRBV10-3, the J gene TRBJ2-5; 11 bases agree with TRBD2. The sequenced sample consisted of blood. The sequence came from a woman older than 75 in good health. The CDR3 is CAISGTGLADETQYF. In DNA form, the CDR3 reads TGTGCCATCAGTGGAACGGGACTAGCGGACGAGACCCAGTACTTC.